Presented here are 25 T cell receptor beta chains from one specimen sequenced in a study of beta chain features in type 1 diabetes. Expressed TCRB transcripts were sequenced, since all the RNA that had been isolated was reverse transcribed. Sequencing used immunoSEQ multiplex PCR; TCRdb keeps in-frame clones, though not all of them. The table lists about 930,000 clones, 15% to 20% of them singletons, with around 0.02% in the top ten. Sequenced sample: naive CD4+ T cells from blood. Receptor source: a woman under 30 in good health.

CDR3 DNA sequence: TGTGCCAGCAGTGAAGTGGGCAGGGCCGGGCCTGAAGCTTTCTTT. Protein: CASSEVGRAGPEAFF. The chain combines TRBV25-1 with TRBJ1-1; maybe TRBD1 (5 bases). The V and J ends lost 2 bases and 6 bases respectively, with 16 bases between them. Germline V gene data show CDR1 as MGHDK and CDR2 as SYGVNS. The CDR3 is made up of 15 amino acids.

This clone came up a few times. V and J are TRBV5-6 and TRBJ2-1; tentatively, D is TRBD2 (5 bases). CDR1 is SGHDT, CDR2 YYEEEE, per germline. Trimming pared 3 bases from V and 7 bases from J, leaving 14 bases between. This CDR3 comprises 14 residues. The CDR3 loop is CASSSGNVLNEQFF. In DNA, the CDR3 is TGTGCCAGCAGCTCGGGAAATGTATTAAATGAGCAGTTCTTC.

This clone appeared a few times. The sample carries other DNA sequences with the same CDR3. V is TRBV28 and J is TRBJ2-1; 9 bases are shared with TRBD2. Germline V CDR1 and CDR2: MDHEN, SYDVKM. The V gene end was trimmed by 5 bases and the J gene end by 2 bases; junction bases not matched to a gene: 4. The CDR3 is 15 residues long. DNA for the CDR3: TGTGCCAGCAGTCCAGCGGGAGGCCCCTACAATGAGCAGTTCTTC. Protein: CASSPAGGPYNEQFF. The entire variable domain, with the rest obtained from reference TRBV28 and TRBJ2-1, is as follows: DVKVTQSSRYLVKRTGEKVFLECVQDMDHENMFWYRQDPGLGLRLIYFSYDVKMKEKGDIPEGYSVSREKKERFSLILESASTNQTSMYLCASSPAGGPYNEQFFGPGTRLTVL.

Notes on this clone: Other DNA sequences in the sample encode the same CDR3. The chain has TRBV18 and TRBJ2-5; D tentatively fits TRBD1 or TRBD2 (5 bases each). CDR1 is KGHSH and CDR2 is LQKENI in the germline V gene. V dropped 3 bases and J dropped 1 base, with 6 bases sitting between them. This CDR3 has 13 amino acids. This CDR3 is CASSPGVQETQYF. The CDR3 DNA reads TGTGCCAGCTCACCGGGGGTCCAAGAGACCCAGTACTTC.

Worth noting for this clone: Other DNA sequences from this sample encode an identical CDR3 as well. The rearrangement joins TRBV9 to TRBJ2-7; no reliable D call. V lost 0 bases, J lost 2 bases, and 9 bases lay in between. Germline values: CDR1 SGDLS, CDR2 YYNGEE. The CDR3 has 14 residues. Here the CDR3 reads CASSVDPGPYEQYF. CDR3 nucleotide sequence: TGTGCCAGCAGCGTAGACCCGGGTCCCTACGAGCAGTACTTC.

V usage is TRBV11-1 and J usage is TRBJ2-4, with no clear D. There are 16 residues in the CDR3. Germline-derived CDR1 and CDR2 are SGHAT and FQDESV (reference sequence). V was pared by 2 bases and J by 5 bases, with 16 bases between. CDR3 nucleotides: TGTGCCAGCAGCTTATTTCTTGGGGAAAAAGAAAACATTCAGTACTTC. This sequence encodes CASSLFLGEKENIQYF.

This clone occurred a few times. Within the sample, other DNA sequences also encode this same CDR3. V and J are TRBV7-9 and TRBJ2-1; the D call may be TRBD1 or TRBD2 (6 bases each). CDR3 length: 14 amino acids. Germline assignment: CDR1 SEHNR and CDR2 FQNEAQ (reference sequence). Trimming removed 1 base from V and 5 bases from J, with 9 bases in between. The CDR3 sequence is CASSLEGGNNEQFF. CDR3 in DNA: TGTGCCAGCAGCTTAGAAGGGGGGAACAATGAGCAGTTCTTC.

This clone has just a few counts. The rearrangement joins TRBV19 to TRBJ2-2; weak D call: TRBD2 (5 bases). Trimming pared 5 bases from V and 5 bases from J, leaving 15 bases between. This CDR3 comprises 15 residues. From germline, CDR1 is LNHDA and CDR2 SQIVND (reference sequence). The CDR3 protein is CASSPPGRLTGELFF. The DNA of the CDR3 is TGTGCCAGTAGTCCTCCGGGGAGACTAACCGGGGAGCTGTTTTTT. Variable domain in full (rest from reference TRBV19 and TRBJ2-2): DGGITQSPKYLFRKEGQNVTLSCEQNLNHDAMYWYRQDPGQGLRLIYYSQIVNDFQKGDIAEGYSVSREKKESFPLTVTSAQKNPTAFYLCASSPPGRLTGELFFGEGSRLTVL.

Here the CDR3 DNA reads TGTGCCAGCAGCTTAATGACTAGCGGGAGGAAGAGGTACCAAGAGACCCAGTACTTC. As protein: CASSLMTSGRKRYQETQYF. The chain combines TRBV7-9 with TRBJ2-5, with 13 bases matching TRBD2. CDR3 size: 19 residues. Germline trimming cut 2 bases from V and 0 bases from J; bases unmatched to any gene: 9. Germline V CDR1 and CDR2: SEHNR, FQNEAQ (reference sequence).

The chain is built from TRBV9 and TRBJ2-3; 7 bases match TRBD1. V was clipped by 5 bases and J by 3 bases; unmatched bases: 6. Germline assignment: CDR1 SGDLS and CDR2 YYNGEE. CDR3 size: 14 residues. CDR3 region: CASSTGVSTDTQYF. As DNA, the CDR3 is TGTGCCAGCAGTACAGGGGTCTCGACAGATACGCAGTATTTT.

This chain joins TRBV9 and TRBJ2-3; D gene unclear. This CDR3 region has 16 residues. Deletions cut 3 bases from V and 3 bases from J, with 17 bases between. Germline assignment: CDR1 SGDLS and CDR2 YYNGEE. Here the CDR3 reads CASSDHRVLRTDTQYF. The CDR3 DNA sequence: TGTGCCAGCAGCGACCACCGGGTCCTAAGGACAGATACGCAGTATTTT.

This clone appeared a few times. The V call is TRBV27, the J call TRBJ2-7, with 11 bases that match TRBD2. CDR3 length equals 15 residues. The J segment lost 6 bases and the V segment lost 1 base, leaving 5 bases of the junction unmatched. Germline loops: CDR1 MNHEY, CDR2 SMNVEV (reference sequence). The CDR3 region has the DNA TGTGCCAGCAGTTTATGGGCTAGCGGGAGGAGCGAGCAGTACTTC. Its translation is CASSLWASGRSEQYF.

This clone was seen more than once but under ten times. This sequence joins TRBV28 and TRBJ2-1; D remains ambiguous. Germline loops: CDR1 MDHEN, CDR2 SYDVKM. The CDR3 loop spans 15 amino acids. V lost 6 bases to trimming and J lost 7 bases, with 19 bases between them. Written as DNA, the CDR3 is TGTGCCAGCAGAACCAACGGACGTTACATGAATGAGCAGTTCTTC. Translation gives CASRTNGRYMNEQFF.

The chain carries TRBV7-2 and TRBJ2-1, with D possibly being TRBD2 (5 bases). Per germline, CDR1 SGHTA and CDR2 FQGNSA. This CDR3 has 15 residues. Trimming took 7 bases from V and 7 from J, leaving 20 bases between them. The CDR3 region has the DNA TGTGCCAGCATCTTGACGGCGGGCTTCGGAAATGAGCAGTTCTTC. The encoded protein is CASILTAGFGNEQFF.

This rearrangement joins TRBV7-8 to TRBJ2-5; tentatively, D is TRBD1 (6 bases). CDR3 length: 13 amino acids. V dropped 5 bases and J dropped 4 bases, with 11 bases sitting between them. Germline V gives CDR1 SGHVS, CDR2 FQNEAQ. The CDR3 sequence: CASSGGGGETQYF. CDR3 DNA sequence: TGTGCCAGCAGCGGGGGCGGCGGAGAGACCCAGTACTTC.

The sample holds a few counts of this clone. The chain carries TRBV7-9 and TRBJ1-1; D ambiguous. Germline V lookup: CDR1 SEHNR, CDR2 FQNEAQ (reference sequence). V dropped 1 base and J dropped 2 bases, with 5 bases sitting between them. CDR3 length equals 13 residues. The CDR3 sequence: CASSLGSNTEAFF. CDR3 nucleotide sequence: TGTGCCAGCAGCTTAGGCTCCAACACTGAAGCTTTCTTT.

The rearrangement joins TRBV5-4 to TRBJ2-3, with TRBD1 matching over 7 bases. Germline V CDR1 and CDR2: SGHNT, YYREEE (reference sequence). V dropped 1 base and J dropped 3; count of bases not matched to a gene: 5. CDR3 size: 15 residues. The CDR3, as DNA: TGTGCCAGCAGCTTGTTAGGGGGCGCGACAGATACGCAGTATTTT. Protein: CASSLLGGATDTQYF.

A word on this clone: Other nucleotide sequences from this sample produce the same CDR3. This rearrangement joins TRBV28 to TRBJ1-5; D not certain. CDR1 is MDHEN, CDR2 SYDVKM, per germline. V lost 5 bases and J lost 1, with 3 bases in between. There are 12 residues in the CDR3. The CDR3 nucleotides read TGTGCCAGCAGTAACAGCAATCAGCCCCAGCATTTT. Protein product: CASSNSNQPQHF.

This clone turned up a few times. The CDR3 protein is CASRRNMAGNTIYF. The CDR3 region has the DNA TGTGCCAGCCGCCGAAATATGGCTGGAAACACCATATATTTT. The V and J genes are TRBV7-2 and TRBJ1-3; D is unclear. Germline V gene lookup returns CDR1 SGHTA and CDR2 FQGNSA. V was trimmed by 8 bases and J by 2 bases, leaving 13 bases between them. CDR3 length equals 14 residues.

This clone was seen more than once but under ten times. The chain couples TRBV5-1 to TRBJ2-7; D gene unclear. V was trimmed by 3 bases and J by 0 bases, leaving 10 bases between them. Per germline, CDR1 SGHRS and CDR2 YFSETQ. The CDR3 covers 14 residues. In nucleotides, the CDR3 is TGCGCCAGCAGCTCCAGTGCCCCCTCCTACGAGCAGTACTTC. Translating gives CASSSSAPSYEQYF.

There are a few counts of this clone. Here the CDR3 DNA reads TGCAGTGCTATTCAATCAAGCGGTCCGTACTTC. This gives the protein CSAIQSSGPYF. The chain combines TRBV20-1 with TRBJ2-7; D is perhaps TRBD2 (5 bases). V was shortened by 4 bases and J by 12 bases, with 16 bases between the two germline ends. The CDR3 loop spans 11 amino acids. CDR1 is DFQATT, CDR2 SNEGSKA, per germline (reference sequence).

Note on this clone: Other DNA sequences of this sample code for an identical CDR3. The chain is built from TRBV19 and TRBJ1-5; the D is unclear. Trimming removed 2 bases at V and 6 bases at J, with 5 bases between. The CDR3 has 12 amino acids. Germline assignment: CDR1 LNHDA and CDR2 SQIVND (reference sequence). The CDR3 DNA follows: TGTGCCAGTAGTATATTGAGTCAGCCCCAGCATTTT. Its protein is CASSILSQPQHF.

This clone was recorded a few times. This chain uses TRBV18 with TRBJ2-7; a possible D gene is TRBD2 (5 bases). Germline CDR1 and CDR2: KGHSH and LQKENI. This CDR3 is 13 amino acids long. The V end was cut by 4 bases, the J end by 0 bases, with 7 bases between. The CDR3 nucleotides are TGTGCCAGCTCACGTGGGAGCTCCTACGAGCAGTACTTC. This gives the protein CASSRGSSYEQYF.

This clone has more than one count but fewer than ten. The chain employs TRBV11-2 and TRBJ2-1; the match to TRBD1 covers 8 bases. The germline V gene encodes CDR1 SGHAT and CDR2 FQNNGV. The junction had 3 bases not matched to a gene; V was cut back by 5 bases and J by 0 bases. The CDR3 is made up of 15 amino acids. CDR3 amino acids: CASSPGGYSYNEQFF. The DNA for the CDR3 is TGTGCCAGCAGCCCAGGGGGCTACTCCTACAATGAGCAGTTCTTC.

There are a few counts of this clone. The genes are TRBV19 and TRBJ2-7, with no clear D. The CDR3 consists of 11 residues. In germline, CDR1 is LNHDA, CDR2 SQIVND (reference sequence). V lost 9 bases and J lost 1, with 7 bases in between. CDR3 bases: TGTGCCAGCGGATCATCCTACGAGCAGTACTTC. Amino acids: CASGSSYEQYF. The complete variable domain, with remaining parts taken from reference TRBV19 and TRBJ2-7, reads DGGITQSPKYLFRKEGQNVTLSCEQNLNHDAMYWYRQDPGQGLRLIYYSQIVNDFQKGDIAEGYSVSREKKESFPLTVTSAQKNPTAFYLCASGSSYEQYFGPGTRLTVT.